Each of the 23 T cell receptor beta chains below was sequenced from the same sample in a study of shared clonotypes between healthy human individuals. Libraries were prepared by immunoSEQ multiplex PCR; TCRdb keeps only in-frame clonotypes and omits some of them. The sample lists 2 million to 2.5 million clones, more than 90% occurring once. Sequenced sample: naive CD4+ T cells sorted from blood. Described subset: CD45RA+ positively selected. The receptors derive from a man aged 18 to 30 in good health.

This chain uses TRBV5-1 with TRBJ2-2, with 9 positions matching TRBD2. The J segment lost 6 bases and the V segment lost 3 bases, leaving 6 bases of the junction unmatched. CDR1 is SGHRS and CDR2 is YFSETQ in the germline V gene. The CDR3 length is 15 residues. This CDR3 is CASSSREGLAGELFF. In DNA, the CDR3 is TGCGCCAGCAGCTCGCGGGAGGGGCTGGCCGGGGAGCTGTTTTTT.

V and J are TRBV11-2 and TRBJ2-5; 10 nucleotides match TRBD2. Trimming cost V 5 bases and J 2 bases; bases outside gene matches: 11. This CDR3 has 17 amino acids. CDR1 and CDR2 from the germline V gene are SGHAT and FQNNGV. The CDR3 loop is CASSLALAGAGQETQYF. The CDR3 nucleotides read TGTGCCAGCAGCCTGGCGCTAGCGGGAGCTGGGCAAGAGACCCAGTACTTC. The variable domain in full, with the rest retrieved from reference TRBV11-2 and TRBJ2-5, is EAGVAQSPRYKIIEKRQSVAFWCNPISGHATLYWYQQILGQGPKLLIQFQNNGVVDDSQLPKDRFSAERLKGVDSTLKIQPAKLEDSAVYLCASSLALAGAGQETQYFGPGTRLLVL.

The CDR3: CASGLSRPGQGKQETQYF. The DNA for the CDR3 is TGTGCTAGTGGTTTGTCACGACCGGGACAGGGAAAACAAGAGACCCAGTACTTC. The V and J genes are TRBV12-5 and TRBJ2-5; 9 bases align to TRBD1. CDR3 length: 18 amino acids. CDR1 and CDR2 (germline): LGHNT, FRNRAP. Trimming cost V 2 bases and J 2 bases; bases outside gene matches: 12.

This chain links TRBV27 with TRBJ2-3; D tentatively fits TRBD1 or TRBD2 (6 bases each). V lost 1 base to trimming and J lost 1 base, with 12 bases between them. The CDR3 sequence is 16 residues long. Germline V CDR1 and CDR2: MNHEY, SMNVEV (reference sequence). The CDR3 spells CASSLWGARGTDTQYF. CDR3 sequence (DNA): TGTGCCAGCAGTTTATGGGGGGCGCGGGGCACAGATACGCAGTATTTT.

This chain uses TRBV6-1 with TRBJ2-7; no definite D call. The CDR3 is 13 amino acids. Germline V CDR1 and CDR2: MNHNS, SASEGT. The ends were cut back, 1 base at V and 0 bases at J, with 4 bases in the middle. The CDR3 sequence is CASSEGFSYEQYF. The CDR3 nucleotides read TGTGCCAGCAGTGAAGGGTTCTCCTACGAGCAGTACTTC.

The chain joins TRBV4-1 to TRBJ1-1; D ambiguous. This CDR3 is 12 amino acids long. CDR1 MGHRA and CDR2 YSYEKL come from the germline V gene. V was shortened by 0 bases and J by 8 bases, with 7 bases between the two germline ends. The DNA for the CDR3 is TGCGCCAGCAGCCAAGAAGCGAAGGAAGCTTTCTTT. As protein: CASSQEAKEAFF.

The genes are TRBV6-5 and TRBJ1-3; 8 nucleotides agree with TRBD1. Germline V gives CDR1 MNHEY, CDR2 SVGAGI. This CDR3 is built from 12 residues. V lost 10 bases to trimming and J lost 2 bases; unmatched junction nucleotides: 1. The CDR3 sequence: CATTGAGNTIYF. The CDR3 DNA follows: TGTGCCACGACAGGGGCTGGAAACACCATATATTTT.

About this clone itself: Other DNA sequences of this sample code for an identical CDR3. This chain links TRBV27 with TRBJ1-1; D remains unclear. The ends were cut back, 4 bases at V and 5 bases at J, with 8 bases in the middle. This CDR3 spans 12 amino acids. Looked up from germline, CDR1 is MNHEY and CDR2 is SMNVEV (reference sequence). In nucleotides, the CDR3 is TGTGCCAGCAGTTCACTGGGGACTGAAGCTTTCTTT. As protein: CASSSLGTEAFF.

The chain recombines TRBV9 with TRBJ1-5; 9 bases align to TRBD1. The CDR3 is made up of 14 amino acids. CDR1 is SGDLS, CDR2 YYNGEE, per germline. V lost 3 bases and J lost 5; bases outside the gene matches: 3. The CDR3 reads CASSDGTGHQPQHF. The DNA of the CDR3 is TGTGCCAGCAGCGACGGGACAGGGCATCAGCCCCAGCATTTT.

The chain carries TRBV20-1 and TRBJ2-7; 7 bases align to TRBD1. V lost 5 bases and J lost 5; bases outside the gene matches: 3. Germline loops: CDR1 DFQATT, CDR2 SNEGSKA (reference sequence). The CDR3 is made up of 11 amino acids. In DNA, the CDR3 is TGCAGTGCTCGCCAGGGGGACGAGCAGTACTTC. It translates to CSARQGDEQYF.

The V gene is TRBV6-5, the J gene TRBJ2-7; D ambiguous. Germline V lookup: CDR1 MNHEY, CDR2 SVGAGI. The V gene lost 2 bases and the J gene lost 3 bases, with 11 bases spanning the gap. The CDR3 is 14 amino acids. CDR3 region: CASSYDIKSYEQYF. The CDR3 DNA reads TGTGCCAGCAGTTACGACATAAAGAGCTACGAGCAGTACTTC.

The gene calls are TRBV10-3 and TRBJ2-5; 7 positions match TRBD2. The length of the CDR3 is 15 residues. The germline V gene has CDR1 ENHRY and CDR2 SYGVKD. Trimming cost V 4 bases and J 0 bases; bases outside gene matches: 5. The CDR3: CAISGPLANQETQYF. DNA for the CDR3: TGTGCCATCAGTGGCCCACTAGCGAACCAAGAGACCCAGTACTTC.

J is TRBJ2-7 and V is TRBV18; D uncertain. The CDR3 loop spans 13 amino acids. Trimming removed 3 bases from V and 3 bases from J, with 9 bases in between. The germline gives CDR1 KGHSH, CDR2 LQKENI. CDR3 sequence (DNA): TGTGCCAGCTCACCCAAGGATTACTACGAGCAGTACTTC. Encoded protein: CASSPKDYYEQYF.

This sequence joins TRBV15 and TRBJ1-5, with no clear D. There are 15 residues in the CDR3. The ends were cut back, 0 bases at V and 2 bases at J, with 8 bases in the middle. Germline values: CDR1 LNHNV, CDR2 YYDKDF (reference sequence). CDR3 loop: CATSRDRAGNQPQHF. The DNA for the CDR3 is TGTGCCACCAGCAGAGACCGGGCGGGCAATCAGCCCCAGCATTTT.

The chain combines TRBV27 with TRBJ2-7; either TRBD1 or TRBD2 may fit D (6 bases each). Germline CDR1 and CDR2: MNHEY and SMNVEV (reference sequence). Trimming cost V 1 base and J 4 bases, with 20 bases left between them. The CDR3 length is 17 residues. The chain's CDR3 is CASSLLGISSGAYEQYF. Written as DNA, the CDR3 is TGTGCCAGCAGTTTATTAGGCATCTCTTCGGGGGCATACGAGCAGTACTTC.

As concerns this clone: Other DNA sequences in this sample translate to the same CDR3. This chain uses TRBV30 with TRBJ1-1; D unresolved. The CDR3 sequence is 12 residues long. Trimming stripped 2 bases from V and 1 base from J, with 5 bases between. CDR1 is GTSNPN and CDR2 is SVGIG in the germline V gene (reference sequence). The CDR3 DNA reads as TGTGCCTGGAGTCAACCGAACACTGAAGCTTTCTTT. Translated: CAWSQPNTEAFF.

As to this clone: Other nucleotide sequences from this sample produce the same CDR3. The chain joins TRBV5-1 to TRBJ2-7; a possible D gene is TRBD1 (6 bases). Trimming took off 0 bases at V and 3 bases at J, with 13 bases between the two ends. The CDR3 is 15 residues long. CDR1 and CDR2 from the germline V gene are SGHRS and YFSETQ. CDR3 residues: CASSLGGTSLYEQYF. CDR3 coding DNA: TGCGCCAGCAGCTTGGGGGGGACATCCCTCTACGAGCAGTACTTC.

V usage is TRBV19 and J usage is TRBJ1-1; TRBD1 agrees at 8 bases. Germline V lookup: CDR1 LNHDA, CDR2 SQIVND (reference sequence). Trimming cost V 5 bases and J 5 bases; bases outside gene matches: 4. This CDR3 comprises 13 residues. CDR3 amino acids: CASSGRGRTEAFF. In DNA form, the CDR3 reads TGTGCCAGTAGTGGCAGGGGGCGGACTGAAGCTTTCTTT.

The V call is TRBV6-1, the J call TRBJ1-6, with a possible D match to TRBD1 (6 bases). The CDR3 is 15 residues long. Trimming took off 1 base at V and 10 bases at J, with 14 bases between the two ends. Germline V lookup: CDR1 MNHNS, CDR2 SASEGT. For the CDR3, the DNA is TGTGCCAGCAGTGAAGGTGACAGGATAGGATCACCCCTCCACTTT. It codes for CASSEGDRIGSPLHF.

This clone was picked up one time. The V gene is TRBV6-5, the J gene TRBJ2-1; 10 bases map to TRBD2. CDR1 is MNHEY, CDR2 SVGAGI, per germline. The CDR3 runs 13 residues. J lost 9 bases, V lost 10 bases, and 9 bases had no gene match. The CDR3 spells CATSAGGPGEQFF. CDR3 in DNA: TGTGCCACCTCAGCGGGAGGGCCAGGTGAGCAGTTCTTC.

This clone was seen only once. V and J are TRBV11-2 and TRBJ2-1; 9 positions agree with TRBD1. In germline, CDR1 is SGHAT, CDR2 FQNNGV. This CDR3 comprises 15 residues. V dropped 6 bases and J dropped 4; count of bases not matched to a gene: 7. CDR3 coding DNA: TGTGCCAGCAGTGTGCCGGGACAGGGTTACAATGAGCAGTTCTTC. This codes for CASSVPGQGYNEQFF.

This chain connects TRBV7-9 to TRBJ2-7; D is possibly TRBD1 (5 bases). This CDR3 spans 14 amino acids. V lost 2 bases, J lost 4 bases, and 12 bases lay in between. Germline V gene sequence: CDR1 SEHNR, CDR2 FQNEAQ (reference sequence). In nucleotides, the CDR3 is TGTGCCAGCAGCTTATCAGGGCATGGGTACGAGCAGTACTTC. Translating gives CASSLSGHGYEQYF.

The V call is TRBV5-8, the J call TRBJ2-1; 11 positions agree with TRBD2. With V trimmed by 4 bases and J by 7 bases, 10 bases remained unmatched. The CDR3 has 16 amino acids. CDR1 is SGHTS, CDR2 YDEGEE, per germline. The CDR3 nucleotides read TGTGCCAGCAGCCCTCCGACTAGCGGGGTTTGGAATGAGCAGTTCTTC. As protein: CASSPPTSGVWNEQFF.